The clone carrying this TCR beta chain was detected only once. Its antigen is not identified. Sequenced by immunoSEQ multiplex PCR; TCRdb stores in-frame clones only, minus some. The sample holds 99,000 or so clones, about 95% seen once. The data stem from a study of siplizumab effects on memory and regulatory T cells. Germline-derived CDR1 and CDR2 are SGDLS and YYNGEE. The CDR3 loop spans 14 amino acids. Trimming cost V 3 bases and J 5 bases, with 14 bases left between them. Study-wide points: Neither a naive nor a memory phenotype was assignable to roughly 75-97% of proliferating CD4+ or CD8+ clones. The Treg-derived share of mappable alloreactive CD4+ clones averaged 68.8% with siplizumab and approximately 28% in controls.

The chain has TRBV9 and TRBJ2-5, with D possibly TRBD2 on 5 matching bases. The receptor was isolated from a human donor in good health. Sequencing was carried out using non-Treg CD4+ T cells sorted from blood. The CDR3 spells CASSGEWGEETQYF. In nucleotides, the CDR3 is TGTGCCAGCAGCGGGGAGTGGGGAGAGGAGACCCAGTACTTC.